This T cell receptor beta chain was sequenced during a study of technical replicates of blood from a handful of donors. TCRdb's table, derived via immunoSEQ multiplex PCR, lists solely in-frame clones and lacks some. The top ten clones hold 0.39% of a sample with fewer than 90,000 clones, over 90% of them seen once. This clonotype originated in a human donor in good health. The sequenced sample was T cells isolated from PBMCs.

The chain's CDR3 is CASSVGGTETQYF. For the CDR3, the DNA is TGTGCCAGCAGCGTAGGAGGAACGGAGACCCAGTACTTC. This rearrangement joins TRBV9 to TRBJ2-5, with D unresolved. The CDR3 sequence is 13 residues long. Per germline, CDR1 SGDLS and CDR2 YYNGEE. The ends were cut back, 0 bases at V and 5 bases at J, with 8 bases in the middle.